The 27 T cell receptor beta chains presented below share a single source sample, sequenced in a study of CD8 T cells in Susac syndrome. Random-hexamer reverse transcription was applied to about 0.45 to 1 ug RNA. TCRdb itself ran the immunoSEQ multiplex PCR reads through MiXCR, one entry per CDR3 protein. This sample yields 150,000 or so distinct CDR3 sequences, of which approximately 95% are seen a single time; about 0.14% belongs to the top ten. The sequenced sample consisted of CD4+ T cells from PBMCs. The receptors were gathered from a human donor with Susac syndrome.

V is TRBV6-2 or TRBV6-3 and J is TRBJ2-1; D might be TRBD2 (5 bases). There are 15 residues in the CDR3. CDR1 is MNHEY and CDR2 is SVGEGT in the germline V gene. The V gene lost 2 bases and the J gene lost 2 bases, with 10 bases spanning the gap. The CDR3 DNA reads TGTGCCAGCAGTTACCGGACTGGGGCCTACAATGAGCAGTTCTTC. Its protein is CASSYRTGAYNEQFF.

The J gene is TRBJ1-2, the V gene TRBV3-1; tentative D call: TRBD1 (5 bases). CDR3 length equals 13 residues. V shed 1 base and J shed 6 bases, with 9 bases lying between them. The germline gives CDR1 LGHDT, CDR2 YNNKEL (reference sequence). This chain's CDR3 is CASSQGGSDGYTF. CDR3 DNA sequence: TGTGCCAGCAGCCAAGGGGGCTCGGATGGCTACACCTTC.

The CDR3 sequence: CSAGTGLNQPQHF. The CDR3 DNA sequence: TGCAGTGCCGGGACAGGACTAAATCAGCCCCAGCATTTT. The J gene is TRBJ1-5, the V gene TRBV20-1; TRBD1 matches at 8 bases. The CDR3 has 13 residues. The germline V gene has CDR1 DFQATT and CDR2 SNEGSKA (reference sequence). V lost 6 bases and J lost 4; bases outside the gene matches: 5.

This rearrangement joins TRBV18 to TRBJ1-2; TRBD1 is a possible D gene (6 bases). The length of the CDR3 is 13 residues. Trimming cost V 3 bases and J 9 bases, with 14 bases left between them. Germline CDR1 reads KGHSH; CDR2 reads LQKENI. The CDR3 sequence is CASSPDGGLSYTF. The DNA of the CDR3 is TGTGCCAGCTCACCGGACGGGGGGCTAAGCTACACCTTC.

CDR3 sequence (DNA): TGCAGTGCCTCAGGGACTAGGAAAGAGACCCAGTACTTC. This gives the protein CSASGTRKETQYF. The chain joins TRBV20-1 to TRBJ2-5, with 8 bases that match TRBD2. Germline CDR1 DFQATT, CDR2 SNEGSKA (reference sequence). With 6 bases clipped from V and 3 bases from J, the junction kept 6 bases outside the gene matches. CDR3 length: 13 residues.

The chain employs TRBV20-1 and TRBJ1-1; maybe TRBD1 (6 bases). Germline V gene lookup returns CDR1 DFQATT and CDR2 SNEGSKA (reference sequence). V was trimmed by 1 base and J by 6 bases, leaving 18 bases between them. The length of the CDR3 is 15 residues. Here the CDR3 reads CSARVAGGLDAEAFF. In DNA, the CDR3 is TGCAGTGCTAGAGTTGCTGGGGGGCTTGACGCTGAAGCTTTCTTT.

CDR3 sequence: CAISPGTGGYEQYF. CDR3 bases: TGTGCCATCAGTCCCGGGACAGGTGGCTACGAGCAGTACTTC. The V and J genes are TRBV10-3 and TRBJ2-7, with 8 nucleotides matching TRBD1. V trimming: 5 bases; J trimming: 3 bases; junction bases outside the gene matches: 6. The germline CDR1 and CDR2 sequences are ENHRY and SYGVKD. The length of the CDR3 is 14 residues.

The chain uses TRBV25-1 and TRBJ2-5; 9 nucleotides line up with TRBD1. CDR3 length: 16 amino acids. CDR1 is MGHDK, CDR2 SYGVNS, per germline. Germline trimming cut 3 bases from V and 3 bases from J; bases unmatched to any gene: 8. CDR3 region: CASSDFRDREKETQYF. In nucleotides, the CDR3 is TGTGCCAGCAGTGATTTTCGGGACAGGGAGAAAGAGACCCAGTACTTC.

The chain carries TRBV29-1 and TRBJ1-1; D remains unclear. V lost 5 bases, J lost 1 base, and 11 bases lay in between. CDR3 length: 13 amino acids. Per the germline V gene, CDR1 is SQVTM and CDR2 is ANQGSEA. CDR3 residues: CSVREFENTEAFF. DNA for the CDR3: TGCAGCGTTCGGGAGTTCGAGAACACTGAAGCTTTCTTT.

The gene calls are TRBV12-3 or TRBV12-4 and TRBJ1-2; TRBD1 matches at 9 bases. The CDR3 is 14 residues long. V was pared by 6 bases and J by 8 bases, with 10 bases of the junction left unmatched. The CDR3 protein is CASSLGTGFYGYTF. The CDR3 bases are TGTGCCAGCAGCCTGGGGACAGGGTTCTACGGCTACACCTTC.

This clonotype has a handful of counts. The V gene is TRBV29-1, the J gene TRBJ1-2, with D possibly TRBD1 on 5 matching bases. Germline values: CDR1 SQVTM, CDR2 ANQGSEA. The V gene lost 3 bases and the J gene lost 7 bases, with 24 bases spanning the gap. This CDR3 is built from 16 residues. The CDR3: CSVEPIWGQGPSGYTF. CDR3 nucleotides: TGCAGCGTTGAGCCTATCTGGGGCCAGGGCCCCTCTGGCTACACCTTC.

The chain is built from TRBV29-1 and TRBJ1-1; unclear D gene. This CDR3 has 14 amino acids. V was clipped by 1 base and J by 1 base, with 10 bases between them. Germline V gives CDR1 SQVTM, CDR2 ANQGSEA. CDR3 protein: CSVEAGRANTEAFF. CDR3 DNA sequence: TGCAGCGTTGAAGCCGGACGGGCGAACACTGAAGCTTTCTTT.

The J gene is TRBJ2-3, the V gene TRBV30; 11 bases map to TRBD2. V shed 2 bases, J shed 4 bases, and the junction held 17 bases outside the gene matches. This CDR3 is 19 amino acids long. Germline assignment: CDR1 GTSNPN and CDR2 SVGIG (reference sequence). The CDR3 reads CAWSKGPASGRPAADTQYF. Here the CDR3 DNA reads TGTGCCTGGAGTAAGGGGCCCGCTAGCGGGAGGCCTGCAGCAGATACGCAGTATTTT.

The CDR3: CSATEGAGAFF. CDR3 sequence (DNA): TGCAGCGCTACAGAGGGGGCCGGAGCTTTCTTT. The chain links TRBV29-1 to TRBJ1-1; TRBD1 agrees at 7 bases. V gave up 7 bases and J gave up 10 bases; unmatched junction bases: 9. Germline V lookup: CDR1 SQVTM, CDR2 ANQGSEA. This CDR3 is built from 11 residues. Full variable domain (missing parts from reference TRBV29-1 and TRBJ1-1): SAVISQKPSRDICQRGTSLTIQCQVDSQVTMMFWYRQQPGQSLTLIATANQGSEATYESGFVIDKFPISRPNLTFSTLTVSNMSPEDSSIYLCSATEGAGAFFGQGTRLTVV.

The chain links TRBV29-1 to TRBJ2-7, with 8 nucleotides matching TRBD1. The CDR3 covers 14 residues. Germline assignment: CDR1 SQVTM and CDR2 ANQGSEA. V lost 4 bases and J lost 2; bases outside the gene matches: 7. CDR3 loop: CSVGRTGGPYEQYF. The DNA of the CDR3 is TGCAGCGTTGGGAGAACAGGGGGGCCCTACGAGCAGTACTTC.

The rearrangement joins TRBV7-9 to TRBJ1-1; tentatively, D is TRBD1 (5 bases). CDR3 size: 14 residues. Trimming stripped 6 bases from V and 1 base from J, with 12 bases between. Germline lookup yields CDR1 SEHNR and CDR2 FQNEAQ (reference sequence). In nucleotides, the CDR3 is TGTGCCAGCAGTCCCGTGGGACGGAACACTGAAGCTTTCTTT. This codes for CASSPVGRNTEAFF.

This clonotype appeared once. The chain combines TRBV29-1 with TRBJ2-5, with 14 bases that match TRBD2. V shed 6 bases, J shed 5 bases, and the junction held 5 bases outside the gene matches. The CDR3 totals 14 residues. CDR1 is SQVTM, CDR2 ANQGSEA, per germline. The CDR3 here is CSVGTSGSYETQYF. The CDR3 coding sequence is TGCAGCGTCGGGACTAGCGGGAGTTATGAGACCCAGTACTTC.

This chain joins TRBV5-1 and TRBJ2-4, with no clear D. Per germline, CDR1 SGHRS and CDR2 YFSETQ. This CDR3 has 13 residues. V was trimmed by 0 bases and J by 2 bases, leaving 3 bases between them. This chain's CDR3 is CASSLDPKNIQYF. The CDR3 coding sequence is TGCGCCAGCAGCTTGGACCCCAAAAACATTCAGTACTTC.

This chain connects TRBV12-3 or TRBV12-4 to TRBJ2-1, with TRBD2 matching 8 bases. Losses at the gene ends were 8 bases for V and 0 bases for J; bases not matched to a gene: 12. The CDR3 contains 17 residues. The CDR3 DNA reads as TGTGCCAGCTTTCAGGCGGGCGGGAGGAGCTCCTACAATGAGCAGTTCTTC. It codes for CASFQAGGRSSYNEQFF.

The chain couples TRBV4-1 to TRBJ2-2, with 9 bases matching TRBD2. The CDR3 sequence is 16 residues long. CDR1 and CDR2 (germline): MGHRA, YSYEKL. V shed 3 bases, J shed 4 bases, and the junction held 6 bases outside the gene matches. The CDR3 spells CASSQELAGGTGELFF. CDR3 sequence (DNA): TGCGCCAGCAGCCAGGAACTAGCGGGCGGCACCGGGGAGCTGTTTTTT.

The chain links TRBV20-1 to TRBJ2-1, with TRBD1 matching 9 bases. V lost 5 bases and J lost 4; bases outside the gene matches: 9. CDR1 and CDR2 from the germline V gene are DFQATT and SNEGSKA (reference sequence). The CDR3 has 15 residues. The CDR3 is CSALAGTGSYNEQFF. The CDR3 DNA sequence: TGCAGTGCTCTTGCCGGGACAGGGTCTTACAATGAGCAGTTCTTC.

The chain employs TRBV9 and TRBJ1-4; unclear D gene. The CDR3 contains 14 residues. The V end was cut by 4 bases, the J end by 3 bases, with 10 bases between. Germline V gene data show CDR1 as SGDLS and CDR2 as YYNGEE. As DNA, the CDR3 is TGTGCCAGCAGCCCGGGGTACCCTAATGAAAAACTGTTTTTT. This encodes CASSPGYPNEKLFF.

The V call is TRBV27, the J call TRBJ2-1, with 8 bases aligning to TRBD1. In germline, CDR1 is MNHEY, CDR2 SMNVEV (reference sequence). Trimming took 5 bases from V and 9 from J; bases not matched to a gene: 9. The CDR3 runs to 14 residues. CDR3 nucleotide sequence: TGTGCCAGCAGTCCCCCGACAGGGGCGGGTGAGCAGTTCTTC. It is translated as CASSPPTGAGEQFF.

J is TRBJ2-2 and V is TRBV6-2 or TRBV6-3; tentatively, D is TRBD2 (6 bases). In germline, CDR1 is MNHEY, CDR2 SVGEGT. V was trimmed by 7 bases and J by 0 bases, leaving 12 bases between them. This CDR3 region has 15 residues. The chain's CDR3 is CASNPTGANTGELFF. DNA for the CDR3: TGTGCCAGCAATCCCACGGGGGCGAACACCGGGGAGCTGTTTTTT.

The V gene is TRBV20-1, the J gene TRBJ2-1, with D tentatively TRBD1 (6 bases). Germline loops: CDR1 DFQATT, CDR2 SNEGSKA (reference sequence). This CDR3 is 12 amino acids long. V was cut by 5 bases and J by 1 base, with 6 bases left in between. DNA for the CDR3: TGCAGTGCTCAGGGGTCCTACAATGAGCAGTTCTTC. It yields the protein CSAQGSYNEQFF.

The chain links TRBV5-1 to TRBJ2-7; a possible D gene is TRBD1 (6 bases). This CDR3 has 14 amino acids. V was trimmed by 1 base and J by 2 bases, leaving 10 bases between them. Germline CDR1 reads SGHRS; CDR2 reads YFSETQ. The CDR3 sequence: CASSLTQGTYEQYF. CDR3 in DNA: TGCGCCAGCAGCTTGACGCAGGGGACCTACGAGCAGTACTTC.

The chain combines TRBV25-1 with TRBJ2-6; D is perhaps TRBD2 (6 bases). The germline V gene has CDR1 MGHDK and CDR2 SYGVNS. With 2 bases removed from V and 0 bases from J, the gap between germline ends came to 14 bases. The CDR3 is 18 residues long. CDR3 amino acids: CASSETRDGRSGANVLTF. The CDR3 DNA follows: TGTGCCAGCAGTGAAACGCGGGACGGTCGCTCTGGGGCCAACGTCCTGACTTTC. The full variable domain, its missing parts supplied by reference TRBV25-1 and TRBJ2-6, is EADIYQTPRYLVIGTGKKITLECSQTMGHDKMYWYQQDPGMELHLIHYSYGVNSTEKGDLSSESTVSRIRTEHFPLTLESARPSHTSQYLCASSETRDGRSGANVLTFGAGSRLTVL.